This T cell receptor beta chain is drawn from a study of shared clonotypes between healthy human individuals (dated by TCRdb to between 2020 and 2021). Study-level background: A few men and a couple of women, aged 18 to 49 years, made up the cohort. For each donor, CD4 naive and CD4 memory were each run on three plates, CD8 naive on two plates, and CD8 memory on one plate. Blood TCR repertoires of five healthy adults were deeply sequenced to estimate repertoire size and the extent of clonotype sharing between individuals. To increase sequencing depth and limit assay-specific biases, different laboratories used diverse techniques to prepare libraries and sequence TCR repertoires. Per donor, leukapheresis produced somewhere between about 0.94 and 9.5 billion PBMCs.

The germline V gene supplies CDR1 SQVTM and CDR2 ANQGSEA. The cysteine opens and the phenylalanine closes a CDR3 of 13 amino acids. Just the 39-base CDR3 DNA is kept, in frame starting at base 1. V lost 4 bases and J lost 2 bases; the stretch between them is 11 bases long. Donors were healthy HIV-negative adults with no recently reported acute infections or vaccinations. All donors were Caucasian adults living in Nashville, Tennessee, USA. Magnetic negative selection was used to enrich CD4+ T cells, after which naive cells were positively selected on CD45RA and the negative fraction became the memory subset. After blood collection by leukapheresis, PBMCs were isolated using Ficoll-Histopaque density gradient centrifugation and then cryopreserved in the vapor phase of liquid nitrogen. Analytical flow cytometry was used to check the purity and quantity of each magnetically sorted T cell population. Each sorted fraction had its genomic DNA isolated and then quantified by UV absorbance on a Nanodrop 2000c.

Results and caveats for the whole study, not just this receptor: Pairwise subsampling indicated that sequencing depth was expected to affect the degree of clonotype sharing among donors. The genetic and exposure-history diversity represented was limited by the small number of donors. Only blood was sampled, and tissue TCR repertoires likely differ from those in blood. Clonotypes shared by all four sorted-subset donors showed higher generation probabilities than non-shared clonotypes. When several donors were compared, the shared fraction of clonotypes was 5% to 6.5% for naive CD4, over 3% for naive CD8, more than 2% for memory CD4, and 0.35% to 0.5% for memory CD8. Estimated clonotype richness was generally larger for naive than for memory subsets. Even with the large sequencing depth, rarefaction of the sorted-subset datasets indicated that sequencing was incomplete.

Using the deep immunoSEQ assay, TCR CDR3 regions were amplified from genomic DNA by multiplex PCR. Extracted genomic DNA from each cell subset was distributed evenly across all wells of several immunoSEQ 96-well plates, and each plate was treated as a replicate. Each replicate PCR for sorted subsets received about 200 ng genomic DNA, equal to about 30,000 T cell genomes. Purified libraries were measured with a Qubit 3.0 fluorometer, size-checked on a Bioanalyzer 2100, and measured again with the KAPA Library Quantification kit. Every immunoSEQ 96-well plate was sequenced on a separate single-read 150-cycle Illumina NextSeq 550 flow cell. The paper's data handling went like this. Because the immunoSEQ output included only junctional sequences and no quality scores, the filtering could not be the same as the filtering used for full-length reads. Sequences were annotated with PyIR, a Python wrapper for IgBLAST v1.9, and V/J genes and CDR3 were assigned using IMGT germline references. Reads were filtered out if the reads had weak V/J assignments (E-value above 1e-6), no CDR3, stop codons, out-of-frame junctions, or ambiguous translated residues. A V3J clonotype was defined by an identical inferred V gene, J gene, and CDR3 amino acid sequence. Percentage overlap between repertoires was computed as shared unique clonotypes divided by the size of the smaller repertoire. Repertoire richness was assessed with RTK rarefaction, the Chao1 estimator, and Recon v2.1 estimates of unobserved clonotypes. Generation probabilities for all TCRbeta clonotypes obtained by the gDNA method from several donors were computed using OLGA. This is the immuneACCESS table as TCRdb keeps it, with only in-frame sequences that have V and J called. A part of the clones is gone; compared with another copy, unresolved V genes explain less than half, and the rest is unexplained. V and J calls and clone size are given by that table; D and trimming were obtained from the DNA. The sample has 740,000 or so clones on record, around 73% of them singletons. In total, the top ten clones hold around 2% of the sample.

Points on this clone: Its antigen is currently not known. No much larger clone is present one base from it, and per-base qualities are unavailable.

The sequenced material came from memory CD4+ T cells sorted from blood. The cell subset or site label here, explained by the study, means: CD45RA-negative fraction. The TCR originated in a woman in her twenties or thirties in good health. The receptor chain draws on TRBV29-1 and TRBJ1-1; a tentative D call is TRBD1 (6 bases match). The nucleotide sequence reads as follows: TGCAGCGTTGCGCGGGGGCGCAACACTGAAGCTTTCTTT. It is translated as CSVARGRNTEAFF.